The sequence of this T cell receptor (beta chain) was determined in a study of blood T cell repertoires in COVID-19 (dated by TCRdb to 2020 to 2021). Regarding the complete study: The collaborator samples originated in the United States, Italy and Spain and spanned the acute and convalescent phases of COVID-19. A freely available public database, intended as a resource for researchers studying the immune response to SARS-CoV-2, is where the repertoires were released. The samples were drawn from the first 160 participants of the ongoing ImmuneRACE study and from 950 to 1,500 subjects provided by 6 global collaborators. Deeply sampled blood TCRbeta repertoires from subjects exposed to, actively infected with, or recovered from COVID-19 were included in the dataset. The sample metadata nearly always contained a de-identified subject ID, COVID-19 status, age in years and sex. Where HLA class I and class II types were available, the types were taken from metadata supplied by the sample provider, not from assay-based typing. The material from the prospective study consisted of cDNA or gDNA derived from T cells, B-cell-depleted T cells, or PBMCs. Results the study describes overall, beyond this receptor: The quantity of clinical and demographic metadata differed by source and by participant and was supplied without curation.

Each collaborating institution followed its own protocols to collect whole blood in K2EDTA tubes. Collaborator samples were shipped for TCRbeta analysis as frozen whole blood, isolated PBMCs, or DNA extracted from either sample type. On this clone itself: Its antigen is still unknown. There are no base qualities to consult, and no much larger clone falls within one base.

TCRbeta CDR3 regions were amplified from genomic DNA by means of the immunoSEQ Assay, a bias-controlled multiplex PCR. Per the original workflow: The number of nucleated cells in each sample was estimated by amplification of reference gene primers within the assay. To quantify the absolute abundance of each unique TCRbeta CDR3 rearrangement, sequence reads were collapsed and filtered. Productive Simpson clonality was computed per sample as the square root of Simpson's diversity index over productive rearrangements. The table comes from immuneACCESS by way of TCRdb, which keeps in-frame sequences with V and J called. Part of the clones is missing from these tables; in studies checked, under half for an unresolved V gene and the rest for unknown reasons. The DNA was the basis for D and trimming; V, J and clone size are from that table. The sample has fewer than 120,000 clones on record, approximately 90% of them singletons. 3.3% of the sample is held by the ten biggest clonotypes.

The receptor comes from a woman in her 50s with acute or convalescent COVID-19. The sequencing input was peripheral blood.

The nucleotides are TGTGCCAGTAGTATAACTGGCAGGGGGGAAAACGAGCAGTACTTC. This encodes CASSITGRGENEQYF. The rearrangement combines TRBV19 with TRBJ2-7; TRBD1 is perhaps the D gene, given 7 matching bases. Its CDR3 holds 15 amino acids, cysteine through phenylalanine. The only DNA kept is the CDR3, 45 bases in frame from the first base. At the junction V is shortened by 2 bases and J by 5 bases, with 16 bases in between. Sequences LNHDA (CDR1) and SQIVND (CDR2) are obtained from the germline V gene (reference sequence).